This is a list of T cell receptor beta chains from one sample in a study of T cells after yellow fever vaccination. TCRdb processed the 5' RACE reads anew with MiXCR; each CDR3 protein has one entry. The sample has about 350,000 distinct CDR3 sequences, under 15% seen once. The material sequenced was CD4+ T cells sorted from PBMCs, taken 15 days after the yellow fever booster vaccination. Receptors originate from a man between 18 and 35 years old who received the YFV17D yellow fever vaccine. The CDR3 runs from the conserved cysteine through the conserved F or W. D genes are given only for firm matches. Clone size is not always given. Where it is, it says once, few, many or a class for expanded clones.

d_call	v_call	clone_size	j_call	cdr3_aa	cdr3_nt
-	TRBV20-1	few	TRBJ2-1	CSAERDSYNEQFF	TGCAGTGCTGAGCGGGACAGTTACAATGAGCAGTTCTTC
-	TRBV4-2	-	TRBJ1-1	CASTPVPNTEAFF	TGTGCCAGCACCCCGGTTCCGAACACTGAAGCTTTCTTT
-	TRBV5-6	-	TRBJ2-4	CASSLGQLNIQYF	TGTGCCAGCAGCTTGGGACAGTTAAACATTCAGTACTTC
-	TRBV11-2	few	TRBJ1-2	CASSQYEYGYTF	TGTGCCAGCAGCCAGTATGAGTATGGCTACACCTTC
-	TRBV28	-	TRBJ1-2	CASSLMGAEGYTF	TGTGCCAGCAGTTTAATGGGGGCGGAGGGCTACACCTTC
TRBD2	TRBV19	-	TRBJ2-2	CASSPALGLAYTGELFF	TGTGCCAGTAGTCCGGCCCTGGGACTAGCTTACACCGGGGAGCTGTTTTTT
TRBD1	TRBV7-2	many	TRBJ1-1	CASSRQGDTEAFF	TGTGCCAGCAGCCGACAGGGGGACACTGAAGCTTTCTTT
TRBD1	TRBV29-1	few	TRBJ2-7	CSVSGQVTYEQYF	TGCAGCGTGTCGGGACAGGTGACCTACGAGCAGTACTTC
-	TRBV28	-	TRBJ1-2	CASSSSGANYGYTF	TGTGCCAGCAGTTCTTCAGGGGCTAACTATGGCTACACCTTC
-	TRBV6-5	-	TRBJ2-5	CATFSDRGETQYF	TGTGCCACCTTCTCGGACAGAGGGGAGACCCAGTACTTC
-	TRBV5-4	-	TRBJ2-3	CASSITGRGNTQYF	TGTGCCAGCAGCATAACAGGGAGGGGGAATACGCAGTATTTT
-	TRBV5-1	many	TRBJ1-1	CASSWGGTEAFF	TGCGCCAGCAGCTGGGGGGGCACTGAAGCTTTCTTT
TRBD2	TRBV7-3	many	TRBJ2-3	CASSRSNSGGAEDTQYF	TGTGCCAGCAGCCGATCGAATAGCGGGGGGGCCGAAGATACGCAGTATTTT
-	TRBV19	-	TRBJ2-2	CASSKVLSQGVNTGELFF	TGTGCCAGTAGTAAGGTTTTGAGCCAGGGTGTAAACACCGGGGAGCTGTTTTTT
-	TRBV20-1	few	TRBJ1-5	CSAGSGAGNQPQHF	TGCAGTGCCGGATCGGGGGCCGGCAATCAGCCCCAGCATTTT